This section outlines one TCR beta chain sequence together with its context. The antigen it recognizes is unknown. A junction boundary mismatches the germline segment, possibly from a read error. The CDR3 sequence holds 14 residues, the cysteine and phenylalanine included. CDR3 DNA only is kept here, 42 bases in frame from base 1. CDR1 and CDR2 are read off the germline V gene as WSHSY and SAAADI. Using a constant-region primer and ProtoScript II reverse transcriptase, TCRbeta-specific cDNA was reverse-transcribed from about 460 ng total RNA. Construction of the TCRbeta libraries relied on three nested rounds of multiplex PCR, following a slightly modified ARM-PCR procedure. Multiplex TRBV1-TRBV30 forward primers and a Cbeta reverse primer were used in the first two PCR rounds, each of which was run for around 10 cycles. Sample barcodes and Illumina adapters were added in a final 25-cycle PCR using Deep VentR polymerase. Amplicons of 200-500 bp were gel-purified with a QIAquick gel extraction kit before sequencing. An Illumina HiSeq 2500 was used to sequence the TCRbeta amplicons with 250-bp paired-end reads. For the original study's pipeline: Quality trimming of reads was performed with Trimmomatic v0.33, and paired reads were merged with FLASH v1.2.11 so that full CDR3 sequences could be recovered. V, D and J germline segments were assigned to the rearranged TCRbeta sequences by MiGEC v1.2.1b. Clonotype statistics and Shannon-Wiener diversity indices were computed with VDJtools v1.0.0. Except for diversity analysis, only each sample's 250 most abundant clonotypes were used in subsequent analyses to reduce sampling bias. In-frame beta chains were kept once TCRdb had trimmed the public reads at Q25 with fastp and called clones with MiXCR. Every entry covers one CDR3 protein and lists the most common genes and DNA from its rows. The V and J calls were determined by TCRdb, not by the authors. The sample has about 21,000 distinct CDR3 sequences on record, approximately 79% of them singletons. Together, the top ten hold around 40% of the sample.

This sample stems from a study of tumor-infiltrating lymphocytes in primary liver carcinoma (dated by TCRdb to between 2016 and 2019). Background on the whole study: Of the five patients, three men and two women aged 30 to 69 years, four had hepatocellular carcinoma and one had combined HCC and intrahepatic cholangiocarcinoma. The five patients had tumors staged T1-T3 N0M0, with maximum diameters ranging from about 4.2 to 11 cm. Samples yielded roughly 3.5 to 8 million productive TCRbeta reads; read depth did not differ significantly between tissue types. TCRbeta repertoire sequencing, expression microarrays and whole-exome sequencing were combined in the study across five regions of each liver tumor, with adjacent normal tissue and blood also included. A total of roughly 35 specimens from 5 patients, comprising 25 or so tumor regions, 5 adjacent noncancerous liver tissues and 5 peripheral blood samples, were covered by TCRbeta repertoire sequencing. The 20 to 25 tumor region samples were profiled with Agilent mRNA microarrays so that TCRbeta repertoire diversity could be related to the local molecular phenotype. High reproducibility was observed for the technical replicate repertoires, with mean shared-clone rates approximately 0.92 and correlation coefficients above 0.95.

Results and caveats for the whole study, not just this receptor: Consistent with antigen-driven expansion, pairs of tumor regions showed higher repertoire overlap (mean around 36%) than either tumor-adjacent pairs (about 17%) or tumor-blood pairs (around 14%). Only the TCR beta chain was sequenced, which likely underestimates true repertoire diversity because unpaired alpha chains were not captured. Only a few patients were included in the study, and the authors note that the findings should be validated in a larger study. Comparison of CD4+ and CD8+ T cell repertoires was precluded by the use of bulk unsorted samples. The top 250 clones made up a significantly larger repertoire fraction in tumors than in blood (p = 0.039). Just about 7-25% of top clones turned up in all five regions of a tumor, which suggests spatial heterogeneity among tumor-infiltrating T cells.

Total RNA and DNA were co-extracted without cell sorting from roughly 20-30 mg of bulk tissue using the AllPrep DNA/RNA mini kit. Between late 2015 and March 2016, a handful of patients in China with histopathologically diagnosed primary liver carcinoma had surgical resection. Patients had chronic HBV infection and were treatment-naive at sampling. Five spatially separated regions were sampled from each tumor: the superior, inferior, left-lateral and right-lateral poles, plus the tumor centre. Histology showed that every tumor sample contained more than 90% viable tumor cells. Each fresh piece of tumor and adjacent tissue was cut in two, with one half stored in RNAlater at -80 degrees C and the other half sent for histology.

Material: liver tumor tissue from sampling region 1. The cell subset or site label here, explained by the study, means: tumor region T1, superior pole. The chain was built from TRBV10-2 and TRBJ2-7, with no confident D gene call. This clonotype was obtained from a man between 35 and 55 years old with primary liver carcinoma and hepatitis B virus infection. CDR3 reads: CASSEPHRNYEQCF. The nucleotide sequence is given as TGCGCCAGCAGTGAACCACACAGAAATTACGAACAGTGCTTC.